Shown below are 21 T cell receptor beta chains from a single sample sequenced in a study. TCRdb used MiXCR to reprocess the RT-PCR reads, holding one entry per CDR3 protein. The data show approximately 720,000 distinct CDR3 sequences, 12% to 15% seen once. Sequencing was carried out using memory CD4+ T cells from blood. All receptors derive from a female donor in good health, serving as a healthy control.

This clonotype was observed a handful of times. V and J are TRBV29-1 and TRBJ1-2, with 12 nucleotides matching TRBD1. V lost 3 bases, J lost 5 bases, and 16 bases stayed unmatched. This CDR3 has 18 residues. The V gene's germline CDR1 is SQVTM and CDR2 ANQGSEA. The CDR3 is CSVEGKGQGAQVRYGYTF. Here the CDR3 DNA reads TGCAGCGTTGAGGGGAAGGGACAGGGGGCGCAGGTCCGGTATGGCTACACCTTC.

This clonotype was seen ten or more times. This chain joins TRBV24-1 and TRBJ2-7, with TRBD1 matching over 7 bases. Trimming at V came to 3 bases and at J to 2 bases, leaving 3 bases not matched to a gene. Germline CDR1 reads KGHDR; CDR2 reads SFDVKD. The CDR3 extends over 14 amino acids. CDR3 DNA: TGTGCCACCAGTGATCCGACAGGGCCCTACGAGCAGTACTTC. This translates into CATSDPTGPYEQYF.

The sample holds many counts of this clonotype. The chain couples TRBV3-1 to TRBJ1-5, with D unresolved. The germline V gene encodes CDR1 LGHDT and CDR2 YNNKEL (reference sequence). The ends were cut back, 0 bases at V and 10 bases at J, with 16 bases in the middle. The CDR3 is 15 residues long. Here the CDR3 reads CASSQDIGTSSPQHF. CDR3 nucleotide sequence: TGTGCCAGCAGCCAAGATATCGGAACCTCATCACCCCAGCATTTT.

This rearrangement joins TRBV18 to TRBJ1-1; D gene uncertain. The CDR3 is made up of 11 amino acids. Germline lookup yields CDR1 KGHSH and CDR2 LQKENI. Between the trimmed V and J ends, which lost 10 bases and 3 bases, there was a span of 9 bases. In nucleotides, the CDR3 is TGTGCCACCTCTGGGGACACTGAAGCTTTCTTT. Translated, it gives CATSGDTEAFF.

This clonotype has only a few counts. The chain carries TRBV5-1 and TRBJ2-5; 10 nucleotides line up with TRBD1. Germline V gives CDR1 SGHRS, CDR2 YFSETQ. CDR3 size: 15 residues. Losses at the gene ends were 4 bases for V and 5 bases for J; bases not matched to a gene: 8. CDR3 protein: CASSHGQDRGETQYF. The CDR3 nucleotides are TGCGCCAGCAGCCACGGACAGGACAGGGGGGAGACCCAGTACTTC.

This clonotype was recorded many times. The rearrangement links TRBV12-3 or TRBV12-4 to TRBJ2-5; unclear D gene. This CDR3 comprises 11 residues. V lost 3 bases, J lost 6 bases, and 5 bases lay in between. The CDR3 DNA reads as TGTGCCAGCAGTTTCGGGCAGACCCAGTACTTC. As protein: CASSFGQTQYF.

In this sample, this clonotype turned up a few times. The chain links TRBV7-2 to TRBJ2-2; D is unresolved. This CDR3 region has 12 residues. Germline-derived CDR1 and CDR2 are SGHTA and FQGNSA. With 3 bases removed from V and 7 bases from J, the gap between germline ends came to 6 bases. CDR3 nucleotides: TGTGCCAGCAGCTTCGATCTCGGGGAGCTGTTTTTT. This codes for CASSFDLGELFF.

This clonotype has a handful of counts. This rearrangement joins TRBV5-5 to TRBJ2-7; TRBD1 agrees at 7 bases. The CDR3 consists of 17 residues. Germline trimming cut 4 bases from V and 0 bases from J; bases unmatched to any gene: 13. Germline V gene lookup returns CDR1 SGHKS and CDR2 YYEKEE (reference sequence). This CDR3 is CASSETRGTATSYEQYF. As DNA, the CDR3 is TGTGCCAGCAGCGAAACCAGGGGGACAGCTACCTCCTACGAGCAGTACTTC.

The rearrangement joins TRBV7-8 to TRBJ2-5, with D possibly being TRBD1 or TRBD2 (5 bases each). Trimming took off 7 bases at V and 7 bases at J, with 19 bases between the two ends. Germline CDR1 and CDR2: SGHVS and FQNEAQ. The CDR3 has 14 amino acids. CDR3 DNA sequence: TGTGCCAGCAACCCTAGAGGATCTGGGGGGACCCAGTACTTC. This encodes CASNPRGSGGTQYF.

This clonotype was detected many times. The chain joins TRBV7-2 to TRBJ2-7, with 7 nucleotides matching TRBD2. The V gene's germline CDR1 is SGHTA and CDR2 FQGNSA. Losses at the gene ends were 1 base for V and 9 bases for J; bases not matched to a gene: 12. The CDR3 sequence is 15 residues long. This chain's CDR3 is CASSLEFTAGRGQYF. The CDR3 DNA is TGTGCCAGCAGCTTAGAGTTCACGGCGGGGAGGGGGCAGTACTTC. Looking up the rest from reference TRBV7-2 and TRBJ2-7 gives the full variable domain: GAGVSQSPSNKVTEKGKDVELRCDPISGHTALYWYRQSLGQGLEFLIYFQGNSAPDKSGLPSDRFSAERTGGSVSTLTIQRTQQEDSAVYLCASSLEFTAGRGQYFGPGTRLTVT.

This clonotype was counted ten times or more. CDR3 bases: TGTGCCAGCAGCTTCGCGACTAGCGGAGGGGATACGCAGTATTTT. Residues: CASSFATSGGDTQYF. The V and J genes are TRBV7-2 and TRBJ2-3; 9 bases are shared with TRBD2. The germline V gene encodes CDR1 SGHTA and CDR2 FQGNSA. The V segment lost 3 bases and the J segment 6 bases; nucleotides outside the gene matches: 7. This CDR3 is 15 amino acids long.

CDR3 bases: TGCAGTGCTCCCATGCCCCGACTAGCGGGGGCCTACAATGAGCAGTTCTTC. This encodes CSAPMPRLAGAYNEQFF. This chain connects TRBV20-1 to TRBJ2-1; TRBD2 matches 12 bases. This CDR3 region has 17 residues. Germline CDR1 DFQATT, CDR2 SNEGSKA (reference sequence). J lost 2 bases, V lost 5 bases, and 10 bases had no gene match.

This clonotype was seen at least ten times. The chain uses TRBV6-5 and TRBJ2-7; TRBD1 matches 7 bases. Trimming removed 7 bases from V and 3 bases from J; junction bases left unmatched: 12. The germline V gene has CDR1 MNHEY and CDR2 SVGAGI. CDR3 size: 15 residues. CDR3 coding DNA: TGTGCCAGCAAGGTAGACAGGGATGTCCTCTACGAGCAGTACTTC. Amino acids: CASKVDRDVLYEQYF.

At least ten counts were recorded for this clonotype. J is TRBJ2-7 and V is TRBV20-1; 9 bases are a match to TRBD1. The length of the CDR3 is 15 residues. V gave up 0 bases and J gave up 5 bases; unmatched junction bases: 8. In germline, CDR1 is DFQATT, CDR2 SNEGSKA (reference sequence). Here the CDR3 reads CSARDPAQGADEQYF. DNA for the CDR3: TGCAGTGCTAGAGATCCGGCACAGGGGGCCGACGAGCAGTACTTC.

This clonotype was seen at least ten times. The J gene is TRBJ1-6, the V gene TRBV9; maybe TRBD1 (6 bases). CDR1 and CDR2 from the germline V gene are SGDLS and YYNGEE. Trimming pared 0 bases from V and 8 bases from J, leaving 18 bases between. The CDR3 totals 17 residues. This CDR3 reads CASSVGVSGARYSPLHF. CDR3 in DNA: TGTGCCAGCAGCGTAGGGGTTTCAGGGGCGCGTTATTCACCCCTCCACTTT.

This clonotype was detected a few times. The chain has TRBV7-8 and TRBJ1-5, with D possibly being TRBD1 (6 bases). The germline V gene has CDR1 SGHVS and CDR2 FQNEAQ. With 4 bases removed from V and 2 bases from J, the gap between germline ends came to 12 bases. There are 15 residues in the CDR3. CDR3 amino acids: CASSWGTLGNQPQHF. CDR3 nucleotide sequence: TGTGCCAGCAGCTGGGGGACACTGGGCAATCAGCCCCAGCATTTT.

This clonotype was recorded a few times. The chain is built from TRBV10-3 and TRBJ2-7; D gene ambiguous. Germline-derived CDR1 and CDR2 are ENHRY and SYGVKD. This CDR3 comprises 13 residues. The V end lost 5 bases, the J end lost 0 bases, and 8 bases lay between the germline ends. The CDR3 is CAISTAASYEQYF. In DNA, the CDR3 is TGTGCCATCAGTACTGCGGCCTCCTACGAGCAGTACTTC.

This clonotype was recorded many times. The rearrangement joins TRBV27 to TRBJ1-1; D is unclear. Trimming pared 2 bases from V and 4 bases from J, leaving 11 bases between. Germline V gene sequence: CDR1 MNHEY, CDR2 SMNVEV (reference sequence). The length of the CDR3 is 14 residues. CDR3 sequence (DNA): TGTGCCAGCAGTTTACGGCGGGGAAGCACTGAAGCTTTCTTT. Translating gives CASSLRRGSTEAFF.

Only a few counts were recorded for this clonotype. The chain couples TRBV20-1 to TRBJ2-1; the D gene is possibly TRBD2 (6 bases). The V gene lost 3 bases and the J gene lost 2 bases, with 14 bases spanning the gap. The CDR3 totals 15 residues. Germline CDR1 and CDR2: DFQATT and SNEGSKA (reference sequence). In DNA, the CDR3 is TGCAGTGCTAGCCCCGGGGGATACACCTACAATGAGCAGTTCTTC. This translates into CSASPGGYTYNEQFF.

This clonotype has at least ten counts. The rearrangement links TRBV6-4 to TRBJ2-3, with 11 bases that match TRBD2. Unmatched junction bases numbered 7, after V lost 7 bases and J lost 1 base. The CDR3 runs to 16 residues. Germline lookup yields CDR1 MRHNA and CDR2 SNTAGT. The DNA for the CDR3 is TGTGCCAGCAATCCGACTAGCGGGATCTGCACAGATACGCAGTATTTT. Its translation is CASNPTSGICTDTQYF.

This chain connects TRBV15 to TRBJ1-2; D is possibly TRBD1 (5 bases). The CDR3 is made up of 12 amino acids. Germline CDR1 reads LNHNV; CDR2 reads YYDKDF (reference sequence). V dropped 9 bases and J dropped 4 bases, with 12 bases sitting between them. The CDR3 loop is CATTHQGYGYTF. In nucleotides, the CDR3 is TGTGCCACTACGCACCAGGGCTATGGCTACACCTTC.